The clone carrying this TCR beta chain was found once. Patients with Susac syndrome met diagnostic criteria that were recently defined for definite or probable disease. Random hexamers were used to reverse transcribe an amount of roughly 0.45 to 1 ug RNA. TCRdb independently ran MiXCR on the immunoSEQ multiplex PCR reads; one entry per CDR3 protein. This table holds 170,000 or so distinct CDR3 sequences, 85% to 95% found once. This record belongs to a study of CD8 T cells in Susac syndrome. Study information: There were Susac syndrome patients who were therapy-naive at blood draw, others on corticosteroids, and others on intravenous immunoglobulin alone.

CDR3 size: 14 residues. V was trimmed by 4 bases and J by 4 bases, leaving 14 bases between them. Germline values: CDR1 SGHDT, CDR2 YYEEEE. The rearrangement joins TRBV5-6 to TRBJ2-5, with D hard to call. Input material: CD4+ T cells from PBMCs. This TCR derives from a human donor with Susac syndrome. CDR3 loop: CASSRTRARETQYF. The CDR3 nucleotides read TGTGCCAGCAGCCGGACCCGGGCTAGAGAGACCCAGTACTTC.